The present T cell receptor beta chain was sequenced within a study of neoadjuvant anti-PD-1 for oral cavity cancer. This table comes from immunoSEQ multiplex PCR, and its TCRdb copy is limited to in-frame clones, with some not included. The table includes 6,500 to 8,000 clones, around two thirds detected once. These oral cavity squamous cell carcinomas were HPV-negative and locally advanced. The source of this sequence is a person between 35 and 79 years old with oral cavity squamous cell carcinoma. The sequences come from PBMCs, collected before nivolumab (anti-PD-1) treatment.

The CDR3 is CASSSGGGGAHEQYF. CDR3 DNA sequence: TGCGCCAGCAGCTCAGGAGGCGGGGGGGCCCACGAGCAGTACTTC. The chain employs TRBV5-1 and TRBJ2-7; 9 bases match TRBD2. CDR3 length: 15 amino acids. The V gene's germline CDR1 is SGHRS and CDR2 YFSETQ. Trimming removed 3 bases from V and 5 bases from J; junction bases left unmatched: 9.